One and the same sample provided the 10 T cell receptor beta chains below, sequenced in a study of T cells in women clearing cervical HPV infection. Produced via immunoSEQ multiplex PCR; TCRdb's table is partial and in-frame only. Its table lists roughly 15,000 clones. Sequences were obtained from blood buffy coat. The receptor source for this set is a woman aged 18 to 75 with a cervical HPV16 infection that either progressed to CIN3+ or cleared (not recorded which).

The CDR3 reads CSAKGQSNQPQHF. Incomplete CDR3 DNA: TGCAGTGCGAAGGGACAGAGCAATCAGCCC. V and J are TRBV20-1 and TRBJ1-5, with 7 bases identical to TRBD1. Read sequence stops 3 residues before the CDR3 end, and the germline J gene provides the missing end. Germline V gene data show CDR1 as DFQATT and CDR2 as SNEGSKA (reference sequence). With 6 bases clipped from V and 1 base from J, the junction kept 3 bases outside the gene matches. The CDR3 extends over 13 amino acids.

A word on this clone: The sequenced fragment ends 3 residues before the CDR3 boundary, so the rest is inferred from the germline J gene. The chain joins TRBV30 to TRBJ1-2; D may be TRBD1 (6 bases). The CDR3 extends over 14 amino acids. CDR1 and CDR2 (germline): GTSNPN, SVGIG (reference sequence). The chain's CDR3 is CAWGSWTGGYDYTF. CDR3 bases read: TGTGCCTGGGGTTCTTGGACGGGGGGCTACGAC.

The DNA read from the CDR3 is TGTGCCAGCAGCTTGGGTAGCGCTGAA. It is translated as CASSLGSAE. The whole CDR3 region reads CASSLGSAEAFF. The rearrangement uses TRBV11-1 and TRBJ1-1; D uncertain. The read finishes 3 residues shy of the CDR3 end, and the germline J gene is used to complete it. Germline loops: CDR1 SGHAT, CDR2 FQDESV (reference sequence). The CDR3 is 12 residues long. The V and J ends lost 3 bases and 6 bases respectively, with 8 bases between them.

Details on this clone: The read gets to within 3 residues of the CDR3 end, and the germline J gene fills in the rest. The chain carries TRBV7-6 and TRBJ2-7; tentative D call: TRBD1 (6 bases). The CDR3 contains 16 residues. The V end lost 1 base, the J end lost 4 bases, and 17 bases lay between the germline ends. Per the germline V gene, CDR1 is SGHVS and CDR2 is FNYEAQ. Incomplete CDR3 DNA: TGTGCCAGCAGCTTAGGTAGTAGGGGGTATCCATACGAG. Protein product: CASSLGSRGYPYE. The whole CDR3 protein reads CASSLGSRGYPYEQYF.

Concerning this clone: Its ends do not fully match the called genes, so a read error is possible. The read terminates 3 residues ahead of where the CDR3 ends, so the germline J gene completes it. V gene TRBV10-3 combines with J gene TRBJ2-7; D perhaps matches TRBD1 (6 bases). Germline V gene data show CDR1 as ENHRY and CDR2 as SYGVKD. There are 16 residues in the CDR3. CDR3 region: CAVSDRGISAPYEQYF. The sequenced CDR3 bases are TGTGCCGTCAGTGATAGGGGGATCTCCGCGCCCTACGAG.

With respect to this clone: Read sequence stops 3 residues before the CDR3 end, and the germline J gene provides the missing end. The V and J genes are TRBV18 and TRBJ2-3; the D gene is possibly TRBD1 (5 bases). Germline values: CDR1 KGHSH, CDR2 LQKENI. The CDR3 length is 15 residues. CDR3 DNA (partial): TGTGCCAGCTCACCACCAGGGCTGGGGCAAGAGACG. Translating gives CASSPPGLGQET. The complete CDR3 protein is CASSPPGLGQETQYF.

As concerns this clone: The read is 3 residues too short to cover the CDR3 end, so that end is filled in from the germline J gene. The chain links TRBV18 to TRBJ2-5; 8 bases align to TRBD1. The CDR3 runs to 15 residues. In germline, CDR1 is KGHSH, CDR2 LQKENI. Germline trimming cut 3 bases from V and 3 bases from J; bases unmatched to any gene: 6. The CDR3 bases that were read are TGTGCCAGCTCACCGCGGACAGGGCAGGAAGAGACC. Protein product: CASSPRTGQEET. The CDR3 in full is CASSPRTGQEETQYF.

To note about this clone: The read stops 3 residues short of the end of the CDR3; the missing end is completed from the germline J gene. The J gene is TRBJ2-2, the V gene TRBV30, with 8 bases fitting TRBD2. Looked up from germline, CDR1 is GTSNPN and CDR2 is SVGIG (reference sequence). The CDR3 covers 16 residues. V dropped 6 bases and J dropped 3; count of bases not matched to a gene: 12. The sequenced CDR3 bases are TGTGCCTGCATCCCCCGGGAGGGGATTTACACCGGGGAG. Translated: CACIPREGIYTGE. The full CDR3 sequence reads CACIPREGIYTGELFF.

For this clone: The observed sequence ends 3 residues before the CDR3 terminus, with the missing tail filled in from the germline J gene. The identical CDR3 is also encoded by other nucleotide sequences in the sample. The rearrangement uses TRBV7-6 and TRBJ1-3; D call uncertain. Germline CDR1 SGHVS, CDR2 FNYEAQ. Trimming cost V 1 base and J 9 bases, with 10 bases left between them. The CDR3 extends over 13 amino acids. CDR3 amino acids: CASSLELGSTIYF. The part of the CDR3 DNA that was read is TGTGCCAGCAGCTTAGAACTTGGTAGCACC.

For this clone: At one end, the junction sequence differs from germline, possibly due to a read error. With the read ending 3 residues before the CDR3 end, the germline J gene is used to fill in that end. V usage is TRBV18 and J usage is TRBJ2-1, with D possibly being TRBD1 (5 bases). The CDR3 consists of 13 residues. In germline, CDR1 is KGHSH, CDR2 LQKENI. The CDR3 is CSSSLDSDNEQFF. Incomplete CDR3 DNA: TGTTCCAGCTCACTCGACAGCGACAATGAG.